Included here is one TCR beta chain sequence, with context. Its specificity is unknown. The assay was immunoSEQ multiplex PCR, and TCRdb's table has in-frame clones only and misses some. The sample lists under 150,000 clones, roughly 90% occurring once. The entry originates in a study of PD-L1 blockade in urothelial cancer. As to time point: peripheral blood 6 weeks after treatment start. Study-wide points: Stronger expansion of tumor-associated clones in blood at 3 weeks distinguished durable-benefit patients.

The source was PBMCs, collected around atezolizumab (anti-PD-L1) treatment. This receptor was obtained from a man between 60 and 75 years old with urothelial cancer.

The CDR3 here is CASSPKPQQGAREKLFF. The CDR3 bases are TGTGCCAGCTCACCGAAACCACAACAGGGGGCCAGGGAAAAACTGTTTTTT. This chain links TRBV18 with TRBJ1-4; TRBD1 matches at 9 bases. V shed 3 bases, J shed 8 bases, and the junction held 13 bases outside the gene matches. The CDR3 covers 17 residues. Germline CDR1 is KGHSH and CDR2 is LQKENI. Looking up the rest from reference TRBV18 and TRBJ1-4 gives the full variable domain: NAGVMQNPRHLVRRRGQEARLRCSPMKGHSHVYWYRQLPEEGLKFMVYLQKENIIDESGMPKERFSAEFPKEGPSILRIQQVVRGDSAAYFCASSPKPQQGAREKLFFGSGTQLSVL.